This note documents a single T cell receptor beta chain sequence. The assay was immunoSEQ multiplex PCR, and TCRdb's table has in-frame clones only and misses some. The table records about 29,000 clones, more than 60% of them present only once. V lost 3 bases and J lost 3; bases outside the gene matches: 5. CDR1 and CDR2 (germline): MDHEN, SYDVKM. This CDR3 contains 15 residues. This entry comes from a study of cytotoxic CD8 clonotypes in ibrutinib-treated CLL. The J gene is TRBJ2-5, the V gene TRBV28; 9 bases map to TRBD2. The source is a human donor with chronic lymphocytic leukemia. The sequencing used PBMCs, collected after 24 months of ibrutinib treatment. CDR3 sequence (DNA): TGTGCCAGCAGTTTTACCATAGCGGGGGAAGAGACCCAGTACTTC. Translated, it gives CASSFTIAGEETQYF.